The 6 T cell receptor beta chains below come from one sample, sequenced in a study of CXCR3-negative and CXCR3-positive naive CD8 T cells. Study-level findings and limits: Compared with CXCR3-negative naive cells, CXCR3-positive naive cells showed more hydrophobic TRB CDR3s.

The TRB libraries of cDNA were built by UMI-labeled 5' RACE. TCRdb reprocessed the 5' RACE reads, with one entry per CDR3 protein and no DNA. The sample spans about 92,000 distinct CDR3 sequences; the ten largest clones claim under 0.95%. The antigens these receptors bind are not known. What was sequenced was naive CXCR3+ CD8+ T cells from blood. Subset given: CD45RO-CCR7+CD27+CD95- naive CD8+ T cells expressing CXCR3 (TNR3+). The receptors stem from a human donor in good health. Some clones in this sample may be carry-over from other donors' samples.

The gene calls are TRBV28 and TRBJ2-7; TCRdb designates TRBD1, a call that cannot be tested without DNA. The CDR3 is 14 amino acids. The germline CDR1 and CDR2 sequences are MDHEN and SYDVKM. CDR3 sequence: CASGVGTGPDEQYF.

The chain uses TRBV28 and TRBJ2-7; the TRBD1 assignment by TCRdb is unverifiable without DNA. Germline lookup yields CDR1 MDHEN and CDR2 SYDVKM. CDR3 length equals 13 residues. The CDR3 sequence is CASSLTGTYEQYF.

V and J are TRBV7-9 and TRBJ1-3. The CDR3 contains 14 residues. Germline CDR1 reads SEHNR; CDR2 reads FQNEAQ (reference sequence). This CDR3 reads CASSTNLMRNTIYF.

The chain recombines TRBV9 with TRBJ1-4. Germline assignment: CDR1 SGDLS and CDR2 YYNGEE. The CDR3 spans 13 residues. CDR3 in amino acids: CASSDPSNEKLFF.

The chain is built from TRBV7-9 and TRBJ1-2. The CDR3 loop spans 15 amino acids. Germline V gene lookup returns CDR1 SEHNR and CDR2 FQNEAQ (reference sequence). The CDR3 is CASTGISTPNYGYTF. The variable domain in full, with the rest retrieved from reference TRBV7-9 and TRBJ1-2, is DTGVSQNPRHKITKRGQNVTFRCDPISEHNRLYWYRQTLGQGPEFLTYFQNEAQLEKSRLLSDRFSAERPKGSFSTLEIQRTEQGDSAMYLCASTGISTPNYGYTFGSGTRLTVV.

The CDR3 spells CASKNAGTVNEQYF. The chain is built from TRBV28 and TRBJ2-7; TCRdb's assignment of TRBD1 cannot be checked, as there is no DNA. The CDR3 extends over 14 amino acids. From germline, CDR1 is MDHEN and CDR2 SYDVKM.